Listed below are T cell receptor beta chains from one sample, sequenced in a study of T-cell reconstitution after alpha-beta-depleted transplantation in children. A single record per CDR3 protein comes from TCRdb applying MiXCR to the PCR reads. The sample records about 980,000 distinct CDR3 sequences, roughly 29% being singletons. The sample here was PBMCs, mostly from graft donor cells, taken 360 days after TCRalphabeta/CD19-depleted stem cell transplant. The receptors stem from a boy less than two years old who had a stem cell transplant for SCID, so the T cells may come from the graft donor. Each CDR3 is given with its conserved first and last residue. D genes are given only for firm matches. The size entry is marked missing in some rows and otherwise reads once, few, many or a size class.

V gene,J gene,CDR3 length,clone size,D gene,CDR3 protein,CDR3 DNA
TRBV6-1,TRBJ2-1,16,NA,TRBD2,CASSHPDWRGINEQFF,TGTGCCAGCAGCCACCCTGACTGGCGGGGGATTAATGAGCAGTTCTTC
TRBV2,TRBJ1-1,11,NA,NA,CASSEVTEAFF,TGTGCCAGCAGTGAGGTCACTGAAGCTTTCTTT
TRBV29-1,TRBJ2-7,12,few,NA,CSVEDRAYEQYF,TGCAGCGTTGAGGACAGAGCCTACGAGCAGTACTTC
TRBV29-1,TRBJ2-4,13,few,NA,CSVRCRDPDIQYF,TGCAGCGTCCGGTGTCGGGACCCCGACATTCAGTACTTC
TRBV29-1,TRBJ2-5,15,NA,NA,CSVEDSGHLVETQYF,TGCAGCGTTGAAGATTCCGGACATTTAGTGGAGACCCAGTACTTC
TRBV6-6,TRBJ2-5,13,few,NA,CASTLMGKETQYF,TGTGCCAGCACCCTTATGGGAAAGGAGACCCAGTACTTC
TRBV12-3/TRBV12-4,TRBJ2-5,18,NA,TRBD2,CASSQRLAGGWAQETQYF,TGTGCCAGCAGTCAAAGACTAGCGGGGGGCTGGGCCCAAGAGACCCAGTACTTC
TRBV5-1,TRBJ2-7,15,NA,NA,CASSLLVGKNYEQYF,TGCGCCAGCAGCTTGTTAGTCGGAAAAAACTACGAGCAGTACTTC
TRBV20-1,TRBJ2-7,13,NA,NA,CSARGSPFYEQYF,TGCAGTGCTAGGGGTTCTCCCTTCTACGAGCAGTACTTC
TRBV25-1,TRBJ2-3,14,NA,NA,CASRLGSGYDTQYF,TGTGCCAGCAGGCTGGGATCGGGGTACGATACGCAGTATTTT
TRBV4-3,TRBJ1-4,13,NA,NA,CASSQDGGLKLFF,TGCGCCAGCAGCCAAGATGGGGGACTGAAACTGTTTTTT
TRBV12-3/TRBV12-4,TRBJ2-5,16,few,NA,CASTRTGEGGQETQYF,TGTGCCAGCACTAGAACAGGGGAGGGAGGACAAGAGACCCAGTACTTC
TRBV28,TRBJ2-1,16,NA,TRBD1,CASSSPAGGVVDEQFF,TGTGCCAGCAGTTCACCGGCAGGGGGTGTCGTCGATGAGCAGTTCTTC
TRBV5-1,TRBJ2-7,14,NA,TRBD1,CASSGGQSAYEQYF,TGCGCCAGCAGCGGGGGACAGTCTGCCTACGAGCAGTACTTC
TRBV5-1,TRBJ2-7,13,NA,NA,CASSLDSGYGQYF,TGCGCCAGCAGCTTGGATTCTGGGTACGGGCAGTACTTC
TRBV5-4,TRBJ2-7,13,NA,NA,CADGAGRCYEQYF,TGTGCCGACGGGGCCGGAAGATGCTACGAGCAGTACTTC
TRBV12-3/TRBV12-4,TRBJ1-2,14,few,NA,CASSFDRRGYGYTF,TGTGCCAGCAGTTTTGACAGACGGGGCTATGGCTACACCTTC
TRBV27,TRBJ2-1,16,NA,TRBD2,CASSSRGAGGLGEQFF,TGTGCCAGCAGTTCAAGAGGGGCGGGGGGGCTCGGTGAGCAGTTCTTC
TRBV28,TRBJ2-5,15,NA,TRBD1,CASSWATGNQETQYF,TGTGCCAGCAGTTGGGCGACAGGGAATCAGGAGACCCAGTACTTC
TRBV20-1,TRBJ2-5,15,NA,NA,CSASPQQGRWETQYF,TGCAGTGCAAGCCCGCAACAGGGGAGGTGGGAGACCCAGTACTTC
TRBV27,TRBJ2-3,17,few,NA,CASSLLRGISSTDTQYF,TGTGCCAGCAGTTTATTACGGGGAATATCTAGCACAGATACGCAGTATTTT
TRBV15,TRBJ2-3,17,few,NA,CATSRGSGSPSTDTQYF,TGTGCCACCAGCAGGGGGTCGGGTAGCCCAAGCACAGATACGCAGTATTTT
TRBV15,TRBJ1-5,15,NA,NA,CATSRELRSNQPQHF,TGTGCCACCAGCAGAGAATTGAGAAGCAATCAGCCCCAGCATTTT
TRBV6-1,TRBJ2-7,11,NA,NA,CASPGWNEQYF,TGTGCCAGCCCGGGGTGGAACGAGCAGTACTTC
TRBV29-1,TRBJ2-7,14,few,NA,CSVARDRRTAEQYF,TGCAGCGTTGCCCGGGACCGCAGGACGGCCGAGCAGTACTTC
TRBV2,TRBJ2-7,16,NA,NA,CASPQSSGTETYEEYF,TGTGCCAGCCCCCAGAGTAGTGGGACGGAAACCTACGAGGAGTACTTC
TRBV7-6,TRBJ2-1,14,NA,NA,CASSPNLEADEQFF,TGTGCCAGCAGCCCAAACCTAGAGGCCGATGAGCAGTTCTTC
TRBV2,TRBJ2-5,13,few,NA,CASGEAGQETQYF,TGTGCCAGCGGGGAGGCAGGCCAAGAGACCCAGTACTTC
TRBV7-2,TRBJ2-5,15,NA,NA,CASLRRDLFGETQYF,TGTGCCAGCCTGAGGAGGGACCTCTTTGGAGAGACCCAGTACTTC